One sample yielded the 29 T cell receptor beta chains listed below, sequenced in a study of molecular identifiers for immune sequencing clone quantification. In TCRdb, the PCR reads were re-called with MiXCR into one record per CDR3 protein. The table has some 91,000 distinct CDR3 sequences, 24% seen once. Sequences were obtained from naive CD8+ T cells from blood, with Jurkat cell RNA spiked in. The subset denotes: FACS-sorted CD8+CD4-CCR7+CD45RA+ naive T cells. These receptors were taken from a human donor in good health. Some libraries in this study had Jurkat cell RNA spiked in.

The gene calls are TRBV23-1 and TRBJ2-2; possible D gene TRBD1, 5 bases. TRBV23-1 is known as an ORF, though its function is uncertain. V was shortened by 4 bases and J by 6 bases, with 9 bases between the two germline ends. The CDR3 covers 13 residues. In DNA, the CDR3 is TGCGCCAGCAGTCTCAGGGATTCCGGGGAGCTGTTTTTT. Protein product: CASSLRDSGELFF.

This clonotype has a count of ten or more. The chain recombines TRBV12-3 or TRBV12-4 with TRBJ2-1, with a tentative D call TRBD1 (5 bases). CDR3 length equals 14 residues. V was clipped by 4 bases and J by 8 bases, with 15 bases between them. The CDR3 DNA reads TGTGCCAGCAGTTCACAGGATGGGTCCGATGAGCAGTTCTTC. This encodes CASSSQDGSDEQFF.

The chain has TRBV19 and TRBJ2-7; D perhaps matches TRBD1 (5 bases). CDR3 size: 15 residues. V was cut by 5 bases and J by 1 base, with 15 bases left in between. CDR1 and CDR2 (germline): LNHDA, SQIVND (reference sequence). The CDR3 DNA follows: TGTGCCAGTAGTCCCCGGGCAGGGTTGTCCTACGAGCAGTACTTC. Amino acids: CASSPRAGLSYEQYF.

There are many counts of this clonotype. This chain links TRBV12-3 or TRBV12-4 with TRBJ1-1; D remains ambiguous. The CDR3 is made up of 14 amino acids. The germline V and J ends were trimmed by 3 bases and 8 bases, with 16 bases remaining between them. The CDR3, as DNA: TGTGCCAGCAGTTTTGTTAGGTCGGCCTCGGAAGCTTTCTTT. Amino acids: CASSFVRSASEAFF.

This clonotype was counted at least ten times. This chain connects TRBV5-5 to TRBJ2-7; D not certain. The ends were cut back, 0 bases at V and 2 bases at J, with 12 bases in the middle. Germline V gene lookup returns CDR1 SGHKS and CDR2 YYEKEE (reference sequence). The CDR3 totals 15 residues. CDR3 coding DNA: TGTGCCAGCAGCTTGGGGCAGACAAGGACCTACGAGCAGTACTTC. Translating gives CASSLGQTRTYEQYF.

As concerns this clonotype: This may be a read error: a much more frequent sequence differs by one nucleotide. The J gene is TRBJ2-7, the V gene TRBV20-1, with D tentatively TRBD1 (5 bases). The CDR3 runs to 14 residues. Per the germline V gene, CDR1 is DFQATT and CDR2 is SNEGSKA (reference sequence). Trimming took off 1 base at V and 1 base at J, with 11 bases between the two ends. The CDR3 loop is CSARGYDSSYEQYF. The CDR3 nucleotides read TGCAGTGCTAGAGGTTATGACAGTTCCTACGAGCAGTACTTC.

The CDR3 bases are TGTGCCAGCAGCCGAAAGGACGGGTCTAGCACAGATACGCAGCATTTT. Translation: CASSRKDGSSTDTQHF. The chain links TRBV5-8 to TRBJ2-3; D gene uncertain. Judging by the DNA end, TRBJ1-5 fits better; the J call may be wrong. The CDR3 spans 16 residues. Germline V CDR1 and CDR2: SGHTS, YDEGEE.

In its sample, this clonotype was seen many times. This sequence joins TRBV7-3 and TRBJ2-5; 8 nucleotides align to TRBD2. CDR3 length: 15 amino acids. After removal of 5 bases from V and 3 bases from J, the junction contained 8 bases not matched to a gene. Germline V CDR1 and CDR2: SGHTA, FQGTGA. CDR3 in DNA: TGTGCCAGCAGCCCTACGGGACTAGGGGAAGAGACCCAGTACTTC. The encoded protein is CASSPTGLGEETQYF. Full variable domain (rest looked up from reference TRBV7-3 and TRBJ2-5): GAGVSQTPSNKVTEKGKYVELRCDPISGHTALYWYRQSLGQGPEFLIYFQGTGAADDSGLPNDRFFAVRPEGSVSTLKIQRTERGDSAVYLCASSPTGLGEETQYFGPGTRLLVL.

This clonotype was counted only a few times. This chain links TRBV27 with TRBJ2-5; no reliable D call. The germline V and J ends were trimmed by 0 bases and 1 base, with 9 bases remaining between them. CDR1 and CDR2 from the germline V gene are MNHEY and SMNVEV (reference sequence). The CDR3 is 15 residues long. Here the CDR3 reads CASSLSLGFQETQYF. The CDR3 coding sequence is TGTGCCAGCAGTTTATCGCTGGGATTCCAAGAGACCCAGTACTTC.

The sample holds one count of this clonotype. With a much larger clone just one base away, this may be a read error. CDR3 coding DNA: TGTGCCAGCGGCTTGGCCTTGGTTCAGCCCCAGCATTTT. It specifies CASGLALVQPQHF. The V and J genes are TRBV5-6 and TRBJ1-5, with D uncertain. CDR3 size: 13 residues. Looked up from germline, CDR1 is SGHDT and CDR2 is YYEEEE.

This sequence joins TRBV5-5 and TRBJ2-2, with D uncertain. The CDR3 spans 13 residues. The V end lost 3 bases, the J end lost 3 bases, and 6 bases lay between the germline ends. Germline-derived CDR1 and CDR2 are SGHKS and YYEKEE (reference sequence). CDR3 in amino acids: CASSSLYTGELFF. In DNA, the CDR3 is TGTGCCAGCAGCTCCCTATACACCGGGGAGCTGTTTTTT.

This clonotype was seen repeatedly, ten times or more. One end of the junction varies from germline; a read error may be responsible. V gene TRBV28 combines with J gene TRBJ2-7; D tentatively fits TRBD1 or TRBD2 (5 bases each). Germline V lookup: CDR1 MDHEN, CDR2 SYDVKM. The CDR3 is 16 amino acids. The CDR3 nucleotides read TGTGCCAGCAGTTTATATCTAGCCCTAAGGGGCTACAAGCAGTACTTC. Translated, it gives CASSLYLALRGYKQYF. The variable domain in full, completed from reference TRBV28 and TRBJ2-7, reads DVKVTQSSRYLVKRTGEKVFLECVQDMDHENMFWYRQDPGLGLRLIYFSYDVKMKEKGDIPEGYSVSREKKERFSLILESASTNQTSMYLCASSLYLALRGYKQYFGPGTRLTVT.

This clonotype came up many times. The rearrangement uses TRBV7-2 and TRBJ2-3; 16 bases agree with TRBD2. The germline gives CDR1 SGHTA, CDR2 FQGNSA. Unmatched junction bases numbered 13, after V lost 5 bases and J lost 5 bases. The CDR3 sequence is 19 residues long. The CDR3 DNA sequence: TGTGCCAGCAGCCAGAGCCTGGGGACTAGCGGGGGGGCCGGAGATACGCAGTATTTT. Its protein product is CASSQSLGTSGGAGDTQYF.

This rearrangement joins TRBV30 to TRBJ2-5; TRBD2 is a possible D gene (5 bases). Trimming took off 5 bases at V and 4 bases at J, with 17 bases between the two ends. The CDR3 has 14 amino acids. CDR1 and CDR2 (germline): GTSNPN, SVGIG (reference sequence). The CDR3 DNA is TGTGCCTGGGAGGCGAGCGGACGGGTAGAGACCCAGTACTTC. The encoded protein is CAWEASGRVETQYF.

This clonotype was detected only a few times. This chain connects TRBV5-1 to TRBJ2-3; possibly TRBD2 for D (6 bases). In germline, CDR1 is SGHRS, CDR2 YFSETQ. The V end was cut by 0 bases, the J end by 1 base, with 9 bases between. The CDR3 loop spans 15 amino acids. CDR3 bases: TGCGCCAGCAGCTTGGGCGGGGAGGGCACAGATACGCAGTATTTT. Residues: CASSLGGEGTDTQYF.

This clonotype appeared many times. The genes are TRBV27 and TRBJ2-1; 15 bases line up with TRBD2. Germline lookup yields CDR1 MNHEY and CDR2 SMNVEV (reference sequence). CDR3 length equals 18 residues. With 2 bases clipped from V and 3 bases from J, the junction kept 5 bases outside the gene matches. The CDR3: CASSLPGTSGGIYNEQFF. In DNA, the CDR3 is TGTGCCAGCAGTTTACCCGGGACTAGCGGGGGGATCTACAATGAGCAGTTCTTC.

This clonotype occurred many times. This chain uses TRBV2 with TRBJ2-3; a weak D match, TRBD2 (6 bases). The CDR3 runs 15 residues. Trimming removed 6 bases at V and 6 bases at J, with 19 bases between. Germline values: CDR1 SNHLY, CDR2 FYNNEI. CDR3 sequence: CASSLFGRDMDTQYF. CDR3 sequence (DNA): TGTGCCAGCAGCCTGTTCGGGAGAGACATGGATACGCAGTATTTT.

With respect to this clonotype: Possible read error: a much larger clone is one base away. The rearrangement joins TRBV7-6 to TRBJ2-5; D is tentatively TRBD1 or TRBD2 (5 bases each). Germline V gives CDR1 SGHVS, CDR2 FNYEAQ. The CDR3 loop spans 15 amino acids. CDR3 nucleotides: TGTACCAGCAGCCCGACACGGGGCGATTTGGAGACCCAGTACTTC. Translation gives CTSSPTRGDLETQYF.

In its sample, this clonotype was seen many times. This sequence joins TRBV5-6 and TRBJ2-3; D possibly corresponds to TRBD2 (6 bases). The CDR3 length is 15 residues. CDR1 and CDR2 (germline): SGHDT, YYEEEE. The V end lost 4 bases, the J end lost 1 base, and 13 bases lay between the germline ends. Here the CDR3 reads CASSPGGSGTDTQYF. As DNA, the CDR3 is TGTGCCAGCAGCCCCGGGGGTAGCGGCACAGATACGCAGTATTTT.

Points on this clonotype: A much larger clone lies a single base off, so this may be a read error. The gene calls are TRBV7-2 and TRBJ2-5; 8 nucleotides match TRBD1. CDR3 size: 15 residues. Trimming at V came to 5 bases and at J to 5 bases, leaving 10 bases not matched to a gene. Germline-derived CDR1 and CDR2 are SGHTA and FQGNSA. In DNA, the CDR3 is TGTGCCAGCAGCCCCCCGGGACAGGTCGATGAGACCCAGTACTTC. This gives the protein CASSPPGQVDETQYF.

The table lists this clonotype with a few counts. This chain connects TRBV3-1 to TRBJ2-1; 9 positions match TRBD1. Trimming at V came to 0 bases and at J to 7 bases, leaving 7 bases not matched to a gene. The CDR3 loop spans 16 amino acids. Germline-derived CDR1 and CDR2 are LGHDT and YNNKEL (reference sequence). The CDR3 DNA is TGTGCCAGCAGCCAAGAAAAGACAGGGGGGCCTAATGAGCAGTTCTTC. Protein sequence: CASSQEKTGGPNEQFF.

This chain connects TRBV24-1 to TRBJ2-1; D unresolved. Trimming pared 1 base from V and 6 bases from J, leaving 9 bases between. This CDR3 has 14 amino acids. Germline V gene sequence: CDR1 KGHDR, CDR2 SFDVKD. DNA of the CDR3: TGTGCCACCAGTGATTTTGAAGCCAGCAATGAGCAGTTCTTC. It specifies CATSDFEASNEQFF.

This clonotype has only a few counts. The J gene is TRBJ2-7, the V gene TRBV7-3; no clear D gene. The V gene's germline CDR1 is SGHTA and CDR2 FQGTGA. This CDR3 has 15 residues. V gave up 1 base and J gave up 3 bases, with 13 bases separating them. The CDR3 protein is CASSLNIGDNYEQYF. The CDR3 bases are TGTGCCAGCAGCTTAAATATAGGCGACAACTACGAGCAGTACTTC. Using reference TRBV7-3 and TRBJ2-7 for the parts outside the CDR3, the full variable domain is GAGVSQTPSNKVTEKGKYVELRCDPISGHTALYWYRQSLGQGPEFLIYFQGTGAADDSGLPNDRFFAVRPEGSVSTLKIQRTERGDSAVYLCASSLNIGDNYEQYFGPGTRLTVT.

This clonotype was seen more than once but under ten times. The J gene is TRBJ2-5, the V gene TRBV7-9, with D unresolved. The V end lost 2 bases, the J end lost 1 base, and 8 bases lay between the germline ends. From germline, CDR1 is SEHNR and CDR2 FQNEAQ (reference sequence). CDR3 size: 14 residues. This chain's CDR3 is CASSLSASQETQYF. CDR3 nucleotide sequence: TGTGCCAGCAGCTTATCTGCATCCCAAGAGACCCAGTACTTC.

This clonotype was counted at least ten times. V usage is TRBV28 and J usage is TRBJ2-3; perhaps TRBD2 as D (6 bases). The CDR3 consists of 19 residues. The V end lost 8 bases, the J end lost 1 base, and 28 bases lay between the germline ends. CDR1 is MDHEN, CDR2 SYDVKM, per germline. The CDR3 region is CASYFAGTGVVWGTDTQYF. The CDR3 nucleotides are TGTGCCAGCTATTTCGCCGGGACGGGAGTCGTATGGGGCACAGATACGCAGTATTTT.

This clonotype has just a few counts. A much larger clone lies a single base off, so this may be a read error. The chain couples TRBV5-1 to TRBJ1-1, with 9 bases matching TRBD1. Per the germline V gene, CDR1 is SGHRS and CDR2 is YFSETQ. The CDR3 spans 15 residues. As DNA, the CDR3 is TGCGCCGGCAGCGTGGGGACAGGGATGAACACTGAAGCTTTCTTT. Encoded protein: CAGSVGTGMNTEAFF.

This clonotype showed up just a few times. The rearrangement uses TRBV9 and TRBJ2-2, with a possible D match to TRBD2 (6 bases). The germline CDR1 and CDR2 sequences are SGDLS and YYNGEE. V lost 1 base to trimming and J lost 4 bases, with 8 bases between them. The CDR3 extends over 14 amino acids. CDR3 bases: TGTGCCAGCAGCGTAACTAGCATCACCGGGGAGCTGTTTTTT. The encoded protein is CASSVTSITGELFF.

This clonotype was detected a few times. V and J are TRBV18 and TRBJ1-3; D is unresolved. Germline lookup yields CDR1 KGHSH and CDR2 LQKENI. The CDR3 totals 13 residues. Trimming cost V 3 bases and J 4 bases, with 7 bases left between them. The chain's CDR3 is CASSPPVGNTIYF. The DNA for the CDR3 is TGTGCCAGCTCACCCCCAGTAGGAAACACCATATATTTT.

There are many counts of this clonotype. This chain links TRBV7-9 with TRBJ2-7; weak D call: TRBD1 (5 bases). Germline values: CDR1 SEHNR, CDR2 FQNEAQ (reference sequence). Trimming left V 2 bases short and J 4 bases short, with 9 bases between. This CDR3 is 13 amino acids long. The CDR3 loop reads CASSLISGYEQYF. DNA for the CDR3: TGTGCCAGCAGCTTAATATCAGGGTACGAGCAGTACTTC. The complete variable domain, with remaining parts taken from reference TRBV7-9 and TRBJ2-7, reads DTGVSQNPRHKITKRGQNVTFRCDPISEHNRLYWYRQTLGQGPEFLTYFQNEAQLEKSRLLSDRFSAERPKGSFSTLEIQRTEQGDSAMYLCASSLISGYEQYFGPGTRLTVT.